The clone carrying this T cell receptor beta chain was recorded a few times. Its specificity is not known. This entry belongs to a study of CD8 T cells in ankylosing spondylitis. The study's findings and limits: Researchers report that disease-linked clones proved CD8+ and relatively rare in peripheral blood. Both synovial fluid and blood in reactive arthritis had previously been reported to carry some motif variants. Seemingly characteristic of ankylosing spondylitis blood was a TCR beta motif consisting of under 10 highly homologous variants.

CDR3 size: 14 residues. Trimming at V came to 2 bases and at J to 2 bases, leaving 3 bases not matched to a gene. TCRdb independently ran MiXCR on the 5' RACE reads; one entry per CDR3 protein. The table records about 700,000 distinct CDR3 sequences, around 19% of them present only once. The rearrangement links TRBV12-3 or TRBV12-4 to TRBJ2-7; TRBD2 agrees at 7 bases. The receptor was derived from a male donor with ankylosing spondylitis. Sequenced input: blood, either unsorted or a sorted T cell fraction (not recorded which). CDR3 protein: CASSLWDYPYEQYF. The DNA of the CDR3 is TGTGCCAGCAGTTTATGGGACTACCCCTACGAGCAGTACTTC.